The 9 T cell receptor beta chains listed next were all sequenced from one sample in a study of cytomegalovirus exposure and HLA in healthy donors. With 60 Vbeta and 13 Jbeta primers, the PCR was carried out. The repertoire was sequenced with immunoSEQ multiplex PCR; TCRdb's copy has only in-frame clones and lacks some. The data contain about 180,000 clones, around 80% of them singletons. The sample taken for sequencing was PBMCs. The receptors come from a woman aged 50 to 60 in good health and CMV-seropositive.

The chain combines TRBV30 with TRBJ1-6; the match to TRBD1 covers 11 bases. Germline V gene data show CDR1 as GTSNPN and CDR2 as SVGIG (reference sequence). CDR3 length: 15 residues. V gave up 2 bases and J gave up 14 bases; unmatched junction bases: 11. CDR3 bases: TGTGCCTGGAGTTCCACCGGGACAGGGGGTCGAACCCTCCACTTT. Translated, it gives CAWSSTGTGGRTLHF.

This clone was counted a few times. The rearrangement links TRBV6-1 to TRBJ1-4; tentative D call: TRBD1 (6 bases). The CDR3 runs to 18 residues. The V and J ends lost 1 base and 0 bases respectively, with 15 bases between them. Looked up from germline, CDR1 is MNHNS and CDR2 is SASEGT. The CDR3 coding sequence is TGTGCCAGCAGTGAAGGACCCAGGGGAGGGGCAACTAATGAAAAACTGTTTTTT. This encodes CASSEGPRGGATNEKLFF.

CDR3 amino acids: CASKRQENYNEQFF. As DNA, the CDR3 is TGTGCCAGTAAAAGGCAGGAAAATTACAATGAGCAGTTCTTC. The chain has TRBV19 and TRBJ2-1; no clear D. The V gene's germline CDR1 is LNHDA and CDR2 SQIVND (reference sequence). Trimming removed 7 bases at V and 4 bases at J, with 14 bases between. This CDR3 has 14 amino acids.

J is TRBJ1-2 and V is TRBV30; D might be TRBD1 (5 bases). V lost 4 bases and J lost 7, with 10 bases in between. Germline V CDR1 and CDR2: GTSNPN, SVGIG (reference sequence). CDR3 length equals 11 residues. CDR3 DNA sequence: TGTGCCTGGAAAACCAGGGCTGGCTACACCTTC. Its protein product is CAWKTRAGYTF.

The chain combines TRBV29-1 with TRBJ2-1; 8 bases line up with TRBD2. J lost 6 bases, V lost 7 bases, and 14 bases had no gene match. Per germline, CDR1 SQVTM and CDR2 ANQGSEA. The CDR3 totals 15 residues. The CDR3 loop reads CSAQAGAGAINEQFF. CDR3 sequence (DNA): TGCAGCGCTCAGGCGGGAGCGGGGGCAATCAATGAGCAGTTCTTC.

This clone has more than one count but fewer than ten. The rearrangement uses TRBV5-1 and TRBJ2-6; no firm D call. CDR3 length: 11 amino acids. Trimming cost V 7 bases and J 6 bases, with 5 bases left between them. Germline V gene sequence: CDR1 SGHRS, CDR2 YFSETQ. The CDR3 region is CASGEANVLTF. The DNA for the CDR3 is TGCGCCAGCGGAGAGGCCAACGTCCTGACTTTC.

In its sample, this clone was seen a few times. Additional DNA sequences in this sample encode the identical CDR3. CDR3 loop: CASSYRGGGYTF. DNA for the CDR3: TGTGCCAGCAGTTACAGGGGCGGTGGCTACACCTTC. This chain uses TRBV6-5 with TRBJ1-2, with D possibly being TRBD1 (5 bases). Germline CDR1 MNHEY, CDR2 SVGAGI. The CDR3 length is 12 residues. V was cut by 2 bases and J by 7 bases, with 8 bases left in between.

Regarding this clone: This CDR3 is also generated by other DNA sequences in the sample. V usage is TRBV9 and J usage is TRBJ1-2, with D tentatively TRBD1 (5 bases). This CDR3 spans 14 amino acids. Germline CDR1 is SGDLS and CDR2 is YYNGEE. V lost 0 bases and J 2 bases, leaving 8 bases between the germline ends. CDR3 in amino acids: CASSVGDRNYGYTF. DNA for the CDR3: TGTGCCAGCAGCGTAGGCGACAGAAACTATGGCTACACCTTC.

The chain joins TRBV2 to TRBJ2-7; a weak D match, TRBD1 (5 bases). V was clipped by 4 bases and J by 6 bases, with 13 bases between them. The CDR3 is 13 residues long. Germline loops: CDR1 SNHLY, CDR2 FYNNEI. CDR3 sequence: CASSAQGIGEQYF. The CDR3 DNA follows: TGTGCCAGCAGTGCGCAGGGTATCGGCGAGCAGTACTTC.